This paragraph reports one T cell receptor beta chain. Antigen specificity is unknown. The data originate from a study of shared clonotypes between healthy human individuals. Study-level results: An anticipated effect of sequencing depth on clonotype sharing among donors was recognized. Across subsets, estimated richness was generally greater for naive than for memory populations.

The input for sorted-subset replicate PCRs was about 200 ng DNA, tens of thousands of T cell genomes. Measured with immunoSEQ multiplex PCR; TCRdb has only the in-frame clones, and not every one. The sample carries 2 million to 3 million clones, roughly 93% recorded once. V trimming: 5 bases; J trimming: 11 bases; junction bases outside the gene matches: 13. Germline-derived CDR1 and CDR2 are MNHNY and SVGAGI (reference sequence). There are 15 residues in the CDR3. Division of CD4+ cells produced a CD45RA+ naive subset and a CD45RA-negative memory subset. What was sequenced was naive CD4+ T cells from PBMCs. Described subset: CD45RA+ positively selected. This receptor was taken from a man aged 18 to 30 in good health. Some clones in this sample may be carry-over from other donors' samples. This chain connects TRBV6-6 to TRBJ1-4, with 8 bases matching TRBD1. Written as DNA, the CDR3 is TGTGCCAGCAGTCGACCGCCGGACAGGGAAGTTAAACTGTTTTTT. It encodes CASSRPPDREVKLFF.